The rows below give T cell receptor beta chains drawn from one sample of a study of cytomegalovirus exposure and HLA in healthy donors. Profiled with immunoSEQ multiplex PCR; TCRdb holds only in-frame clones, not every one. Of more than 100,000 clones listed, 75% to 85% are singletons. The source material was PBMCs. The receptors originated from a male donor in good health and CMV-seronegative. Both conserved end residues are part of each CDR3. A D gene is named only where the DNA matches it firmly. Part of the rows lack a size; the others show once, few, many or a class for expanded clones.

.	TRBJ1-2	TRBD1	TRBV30	TGTGCCTGGAGTCCTGGGACAGTCTATGGCTACACCTTC	CAWSPGTVYGYTF
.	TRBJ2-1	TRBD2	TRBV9	TGTGCCAGCAGCGTAGGTACTAGCGGGGGGGCGGTTAATGAGCAGTTCTTC	CASSVGTSGGAVNEQFF
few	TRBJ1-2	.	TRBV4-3	TGCGCCAGCAGCCAAATAATCAGGGATAACTATGGCTACACCTTC	CASSQIIRDNYGYTF
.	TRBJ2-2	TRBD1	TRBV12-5	TGTGCTAGTGGTTTGGCTCCAGGGGGAAAGAACGGGGAGCTGTTTTTT	CASGLAPGGKNGELFF
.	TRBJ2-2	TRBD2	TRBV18	TGTGCCAGCGCCCCGGGACTAGCGGGGAACACCGGGGAGCTGTTTTTT	CASAPGLAGNTGELFF
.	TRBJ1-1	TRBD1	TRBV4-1	TGCGCCAGCAGCCAACCGGACAGGTCGAACACTGAAGCTTTCTTT	CASSQPDRSNTEAFF
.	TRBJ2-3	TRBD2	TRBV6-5	TGTGCCAGCAGAGCCCTCGCGGGGGGGACAGATACGCAGTATTTT	CASRALAGGTDTQYF
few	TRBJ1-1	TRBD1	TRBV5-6	TGTGCCAGCAGCTCGACAGGGATCGCTGAAGCTTTCTTT	CASSSTGIAEAFF
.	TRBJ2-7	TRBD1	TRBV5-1	TGCGCCAGCAGCTTAGGGACAGGGATGTCCCACGAGCAGTACTTC	CASSLGTGMSHEQYF
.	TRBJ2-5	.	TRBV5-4	TGTGCCAGCAGCTTGGTGACAGGTGAGTACCAAGAGACCCAGTACTTC	CASSLVTGEYQETQYF
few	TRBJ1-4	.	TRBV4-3	TGCGCCAGCAGCCAGTCCCCGACAGGTCGGAGCGAAAAACTGTTTTTT	CASSQSPTGRSEKLFF
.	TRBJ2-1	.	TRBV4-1	TGCGCCAGCAGCCATAGGGGCAATTCCAATGAGCAGTTCTTC	CASSHRGNSNEQFF
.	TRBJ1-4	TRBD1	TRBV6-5	TGTGCCAGCAGTTACCGGACAGGGCCCGAAAAACTGTTTTTT	CASSYRTGPEKLFF
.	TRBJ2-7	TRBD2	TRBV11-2	TGTGCCAGCAGCTTAGGTGGGGGGGGTTCCTCCTACGAGCAGTACTTC	CASSLGGGGSSYEQYF
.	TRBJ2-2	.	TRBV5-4	TGTGCCAGCCTCTACCCTCGGAGCACCGGGGAGCTGTTTTTT	CASLYPRSTGELFF
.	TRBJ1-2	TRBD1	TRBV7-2	TGTGCCAGCAGCTCCCGACAGGGCCATGGCTACACCTTC	CASSSRQGHGYTF
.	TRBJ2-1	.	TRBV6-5	TGTGCCAGCAGGCGGACAGACTTGTCAGATGAGCAGTTCTTC	CASRRTDLSDEQFF
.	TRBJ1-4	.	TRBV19	TGTGCCAGTAGTATTGGGCAGCACAATGAAAAACTGTTTTTT	CASSIGQHNEKLFF
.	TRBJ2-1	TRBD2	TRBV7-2	TGTGCCAGCAGCTTAACGGGAGGGATGGGTGAGCAGTTCTTC	CASSLTGGMGEQFF
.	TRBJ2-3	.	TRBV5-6	TGTGCCAGCAGCCCCCGACTTATAACTAGCACAGATACGCAGTATTTT	CASSPRLITSTDTQYF
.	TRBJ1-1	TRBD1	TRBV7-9	TGTGCCAGCAGCTTAAGGGACAGGGGGACCGAAGCTTTCTTT	CASSLRDRGTEAFF
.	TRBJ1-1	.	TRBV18	TGTGCCAGCTCACCAACACTTTCCCCGGGCACTGAAGCTTTCTTT	CASSPTLSPGTEAFF
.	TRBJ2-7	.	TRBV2	TGTGCCAGCATAGCTGACAGGTTTGGCGAGCAGTACTTC	CASIADRFGEQYF
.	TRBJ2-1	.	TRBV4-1	TGCGCCAGCAGCCAAACCGAAGGACAGAGCTCCTACAATGAGCAGTTCTTC	CASSQTEGQSSYNEQFF
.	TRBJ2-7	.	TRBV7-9	TGTTCCAGCAGCTTCGGAACGACGGGCTACGAGCAGTACTTC	CSSSFGTTGYEQYF
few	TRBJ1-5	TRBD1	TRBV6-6	TGTGCCAGCAGTTACTCGGACAGGATTCAGCCCCAGCATTTT	CASSYSDRIQPQHF
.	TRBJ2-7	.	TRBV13	TGTGCCAGCAGCCCCGGAGGTAACGAGCAGTACTTC	CASSPGGNEQYF
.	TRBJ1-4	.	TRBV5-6	TGTGCCAGCAGCTCGGGATGGGCTAATGAAAAACTGTTTTTT	CASSSGWANEKLFF